The text below deals with one T cell receptor (beta chain). The V segment lost 5 bases and the J segment 4 bases; nucleotides outside the gene matches: 7. CDR1 and CDR2 from the germline V gene are LNHDA and SQIVND (reference sequence). This CDR3 is 14 amino acids long. Source study methods: Junction-only immunoSEQ sequences carried no quality scores, so filtering differed. Sequenced by immunoSEQ multiplex PCR; TCRdb stores in-frame clones only, minus some. D and trimming were read from the DNA, whereas the V and J calls and clone size are those reported in that table. The repertoire has a few million clones, around 92% of them found once; the top ten carry around 0.35%. These data come from a study of shared clonotypes between healthy human individuals.

Sequenced material: naive CD4+ T cells from PBMCs. The subset was: CD45RA+ positively selected. The receptor was derived from a man between 18 and 35 years old in good health. Some clones in this sample may be carry-over from other donors' samples. The chain combines TRBV19 with TRBJ1-1; 7 bases map to TRBD1. CDR3 amino acids: CASSGWDSATEAFF. The CDR3 coding sequence is TGTGCCAGTAGTGGATGGGACAGTGCCACTGAAGCTTTCTTT.